The following is a T cell receptor (beta chain) sequence with its context. The sample comes from a study of blood T cell repertoires in COVID-19. Clones were read by immunoSEQ multiplex PCR, and TCRdb kept only the in-frame ones, dropping some. This repertoire shows fewer than 200,000 clones, approximately 86% found once; its top ten account for around 1.6%. The CDR3 runs to 15 residues. In germline, CDR1 is SGHTA, CDR2 FQGTGA. Trimming took off 0 bases at V and 0 bases at J, with 6 bases between the two ends. Sequenced input: peripheral blood. The TCR originated in a woman aged 50 to 60 with acute or convalescent COVID-19. This sequence joins TRBV7-3 and TRBJ2-1, with a possible D match to TRBD2 (6 bases). The CDR3 nucleotides read TGTGCCAGCAGCTTAACGGGGGGCTCCTACAATGAGCAGTTCTTC. It yields the protein CASSLTGGSYNEQFF.